This TCR beta chain was captured by sequencing in a study of neurological immune-mediated disorders. It was by 5'RACE with 10-nucleotide random UMIs that the cDNA was made. One entry per CDR3 protein, called by TCRdb with MiXCR from the 5' RACE reads. The sample contains fewer than 85,000 distinct CDR3 sequences, approximately 4.6% of which appear only once. Germline values: CDR1 GTSNPN, CDR2 SVGIG (reference sequence). The V end lost 4 bases, the J end lost 8 bases, and 15 bases lay between the germline ends. This CDR3 is 13 amino acids long. This clonotype was counted many times. The time point: longitudinal time-point 3.

Sequencing used PBMCs. This clonotype was obtained from a woman aged 55-69 years with multiple sclerosis. The gene calls are TRBV30 and TRBJ1-5, with D perhaps matching TRBD1 (5 bases). The CDR3 sequence is CAWKQNQGEPQHF. The CDR3 nucleotides read TGTGCCTGGAAGCAAAACCAGGGAGAGCCCCAGCATTTT. The entire variable domain, with the rest obtained from reference TRBV30 and TRBJ1-5, is as follows: SQTIHQWPATLVQPVGSPLSLECTVEGTSNPNLYWYRQAAGRGLQLLFYSVGIGQISSEVPQNLSASRPQDRQFILSSKKLLLSDSGFYLCAWKQNQGEPQHFGDGTRLSIL.